This paragraph reports one T cell receptor beta chain. Its matching antigen is unknown. The data belong to a study of a mutant IDH1 vaccine in newly diagnosed glioma. The CDR3 is 17 amino acids. Looked up from germline, CDR1 is LGHNA and CDR2 is YNFKEQ. The V segment lost 2 bases and the J segment 5 bases; nucleotides outside the gene matches: 9. Time point described: week 35, safety follow-up. One vaccine dose held 300 ug of mutant IDH1 20-mer peptide and came with topical imiquimod. Clones were sequenced by immunoSEQ multiplex PCR, and TCRdb holds only the in-frame ones, with some missing. The table shows about 41,000 clones, with 85% to 90% occurring only once.

The gene calls are TRBV4-2 and TRBJ2-5; TRBD2 matches at 12 bases. Sequenced here: PBMCs, sampled from a glioma patient whose treatment included an IDH1 peptide vaccine. The TCR comes from a man between 35 and 55 years old with glioma. The CDR3 nucleotides are TGTGCCAGCAGCCAATCGACTAGCGGGAGTGGAACGGAGACCCAGTACTTC. This codes for CASSQSTSGSGTETQYF.